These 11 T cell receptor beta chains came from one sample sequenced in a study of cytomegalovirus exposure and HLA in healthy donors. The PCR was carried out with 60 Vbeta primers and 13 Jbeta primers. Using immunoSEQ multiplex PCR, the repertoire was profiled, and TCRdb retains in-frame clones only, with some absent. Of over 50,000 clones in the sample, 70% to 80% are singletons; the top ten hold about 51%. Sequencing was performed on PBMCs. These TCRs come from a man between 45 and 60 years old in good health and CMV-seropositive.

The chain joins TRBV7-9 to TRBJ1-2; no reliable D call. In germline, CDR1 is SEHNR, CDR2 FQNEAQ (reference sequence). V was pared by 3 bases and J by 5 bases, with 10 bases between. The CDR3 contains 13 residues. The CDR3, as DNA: TGTGCCAGCAGCTTTGAACAGTCGTATGGCTACACCTTC. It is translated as CASSFEQSYGYTF.

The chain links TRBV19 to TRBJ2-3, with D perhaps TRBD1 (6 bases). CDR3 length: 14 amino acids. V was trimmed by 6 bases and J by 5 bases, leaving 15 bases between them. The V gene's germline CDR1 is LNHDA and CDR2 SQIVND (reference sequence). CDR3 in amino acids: CASSPYQGGDTQYF. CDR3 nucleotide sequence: TGTGCCAGTAGCCCCTATCAAGGGGGAGATACGCAGTATTTT.

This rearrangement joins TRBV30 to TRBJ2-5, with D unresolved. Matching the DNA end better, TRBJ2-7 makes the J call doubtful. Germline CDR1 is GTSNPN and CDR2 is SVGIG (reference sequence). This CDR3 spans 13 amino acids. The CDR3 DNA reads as TGTGCCTGGAGTGGAAACGTGCACTACGAGCAGTACTTC. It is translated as CAWSGNVHYEQYF.

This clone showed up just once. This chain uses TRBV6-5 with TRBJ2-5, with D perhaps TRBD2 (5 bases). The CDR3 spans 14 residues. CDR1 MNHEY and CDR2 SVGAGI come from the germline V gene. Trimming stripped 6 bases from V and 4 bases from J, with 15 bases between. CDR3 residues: CASRPDAGRETQYF. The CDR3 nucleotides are TGTGCCAGCAGACCTGACGCTGGGAGAGAGACCCAGTACTTC.

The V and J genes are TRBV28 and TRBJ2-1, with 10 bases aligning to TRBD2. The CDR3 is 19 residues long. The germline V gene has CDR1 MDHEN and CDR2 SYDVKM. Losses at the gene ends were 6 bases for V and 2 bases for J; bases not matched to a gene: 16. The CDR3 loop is CASSTGLYSGRTAYNEQFF. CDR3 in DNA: TGTGCCAGCAGCACCGGATTATATAGCGGGAGGACCGCCTACAATGAGCAGTTCTTC.

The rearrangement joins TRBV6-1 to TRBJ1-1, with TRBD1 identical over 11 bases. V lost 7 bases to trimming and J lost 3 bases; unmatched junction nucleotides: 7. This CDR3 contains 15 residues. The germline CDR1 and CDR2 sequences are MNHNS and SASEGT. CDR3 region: CASNGQGAGDTEAFF. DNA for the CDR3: TGTGCCAGCAACGGACAGGGGGCAGGGGACACTGAAGCTTTCTTT.

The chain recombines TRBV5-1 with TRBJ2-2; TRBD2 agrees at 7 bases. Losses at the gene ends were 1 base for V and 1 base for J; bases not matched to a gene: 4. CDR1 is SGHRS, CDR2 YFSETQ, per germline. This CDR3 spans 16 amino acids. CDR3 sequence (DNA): TGCGCCAGCAGCTTGTTGGCTAGCGGGAACACCGGGGAGCTGTTTTTT. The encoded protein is CASSLLASGNTGELFF.

This chain's CDR3 is CASSQGRAETPLHF. The CDR3 nucleotides read TGTGCCAGCAGCCAGGGCCGGGCGGAAACACCCCTCCACTTT. The rearrangement links TRBV6-5 to TRBJ1-6, with a weak D call TRBD1 (5 bases). V was shortened by 6 bases and J by 11 bases, with 17 bases between the two germline ends. The CDR3 length is 14 residues. Germline V gene lookup returns CDR1 MNHEY and CDR2 SVGAGI.

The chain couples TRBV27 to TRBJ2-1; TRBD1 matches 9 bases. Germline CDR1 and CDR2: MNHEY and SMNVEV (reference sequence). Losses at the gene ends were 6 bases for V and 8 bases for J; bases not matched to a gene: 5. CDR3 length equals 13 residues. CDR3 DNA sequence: TGTGCCAGCAGGGTTACAGGGGGCTATGAGCAGTTCTTC. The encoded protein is CASRVTGGYEQFF.

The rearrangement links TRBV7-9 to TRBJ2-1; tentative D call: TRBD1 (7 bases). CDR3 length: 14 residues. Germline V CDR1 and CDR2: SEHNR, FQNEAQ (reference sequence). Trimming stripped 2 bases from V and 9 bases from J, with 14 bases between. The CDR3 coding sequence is TGTGCCAGCAGCTTAAACAGGGGAGGTGGTGAGCAGTTCTTC. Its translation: CASSLNRGGGEQFF.

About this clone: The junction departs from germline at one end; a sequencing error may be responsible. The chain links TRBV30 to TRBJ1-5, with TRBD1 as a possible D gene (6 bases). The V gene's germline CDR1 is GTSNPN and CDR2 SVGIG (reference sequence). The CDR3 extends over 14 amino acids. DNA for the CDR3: TGTGACTGGAGCCAAACAGGGACCAATCAGCCCCAGCATTTT. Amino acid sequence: CDWSQTGTNQPQHF.